A selection of T cell receptor beta chains follows, all from one sample in a study of cytomegalovirus exposure and HLA in healthy donors. TCRdb keeps only in-frame clones here, not all; method: immunoSEQ multiplex PCR. Found here are some 170,000 clones, 79% of them singletons; the top ten hold roughly 1.9%. The specimen was PBMCs. Receptor source: a man aged 35-49 years in good health and CMV-seronegative. CDR3s include the opening cysteine and the closing phenylalanine or tryptophan. A D gene is named only where the DNA matches it firmly. Clone size is shown for a subset of rows, as once, few, many or a class of expanded clone.

abundance	j_gene	d_gene	v_gene	CDR3aa	CDR3nt
once	TRBJ2-7	TRBD1	TRBV19	CASSSRQGAYEQYF	TGTGCCAGTAGTAGTAGACAGGGGGCCTACGAGCAGTACTTC
NA	TRBJ2-7	TRBD2	TRBV5-1	CASSPGLAGSSYEQYF	TGCGCCAGCAGCCCGGGACTAGCGGGGAGCTCCTACGAGCAGTACTTC
NA	TRBJ2-5	TRBD2	TRBV18	CASSPQRAGGQETQYF	TGTGCCAGCTCACCCCAAAGAGCGGGAGGGCAAGAGACCCAGTACTTC
NA	TRBJ2-2	NA	TRBV6-1	CASKDSLVAGELFF	TGTGCCAGCAAGGATTCTCTAGTCGCCGGGGAGCTGTTTTTT
NA	TRBJ2-5	NA	TRBV5-1	CASSSRGRQETQYF	TGCGCCAGCAGCTCCAGGGGCAGGCAAGAGACCCAGTACTTC
NA	TRBJ2-7	NA	TRBV20-1	CSARDREQYF	TGCAGTGCTAGAGATCGGGAGCAGTACTTC
NA	TRBJ2-1	TRBD2	TRBV19	CASRGLAGVESEQFF	TGTGCCAGTAGGGGACTAGCGGGAGTTGAATCCGAGCAGTTCTTC
NA	TRBJ2-7	TRBD2	TRBV6-5	CASSTSVPSYEQYF	TGTGCCAGCAGTACTAGCGTCCCCTCCTACGAGCAGTACTTC
NA	TRBJ2-5	NA	TRBV7-9	CASSFEGARETQYF	TGTGCCAGCAGCTTTGAAGGGGCACGGGAGACCCAGTACTTC
few	TRBJ2-1	TRBD1	TRBV6-5	CASSPLDRVNEQFF	TGTGCCAGCAGCCCACTGGACAGGGTTAATGAGCAGTTCTTC
few	TRBJ2-6	TRBD2	TRBV27	CASRIAGAPEGANGLTF	TGTGCCAGCAGAATAGCGGGAGCCCCGGAGGGGGCCAACGGCCTGACTTTC
NA	TRBJ2-2	NA	TRBV25-1	CASSALQGLITGELFF	TGTGCCAGCAGTGCCCTCCAGGGTTTGATCACCGGGGAGCTGTTTTTT
NA	TRBJ1-3	NA	TRBV2	CASNQLRNGNTIYF	TGTGCCAGCAACCAGCTGCGGAATGGAAACACCATATATTTT
NA	TRBJ1-2	NA	TRBV28	CASNPGGRSRSYGYTF	TGTGCCAGCAACCCGGGGGGACGTTCTAGGTCCTATGGCTACACCTTC
NA	TRBJ2-6	TRBD1	TRBV28	CASSPARTGRYSGANVLTF	TGTGCCAGCAGTCCCGCCAGGACAGGCAGATACTCTGGGGCCAACGTCCTGACTTTC
NA	TRBJ2-2	TRBD1	TRBV5-8	CASSEGQTTTGELFF	TGTGCCAGCAGCGAGGGACAGACCACCACCGGGGAGCTGTTTTTT
NA	TRBJ2-3	TRBD2	TRBV9	CASSPSFGGGTDTQYF	TGTGCCAGCAGCCCTTCGTTTGGGGGGGGCACAGATACGCAGTATTTT
NA	TRBJ2-7	NA	TRBV9	CASSVARDGEQYF	TGTGCCAGCAGCGTAGCTCGGGATGGCGAGCAGTACTTC
NA	TRBJ2-2	TRBD2	TRBV19	CASSLLAGGPGSGELFF	TGTGCCAGTAGTCTACTAGCGGGAGGGCCAGGGAGCGGGGAGCTGTTTTTT
NA	TRBJ2-7	NA	TRBV7-2	CASSLGASGVVEQYF	TGTGCCAGCAGCTTAGGCGCTTCGGGAGTCGTCGAGCAGTACTTC
NA	TRBJ1-5	NA	TRBV11-2	CASSLGQGGINQPQHF	TGTGCCAGCAGCCTGGGTCAGGGAGGAATCAATCAGCCCCAGCATTTT
once	TRBJ2-1	TRBD1	TRBV4-2	CASSQDWDRGYNEQFF	TGTGCCAGCAGCCAAGACTGGGACAGAGGCTACAATGAGCAGTTCTTC
NA	TRBJ2-3	NA	TRBV7-6	CASSLGTSTTDTQYF	TGTGCCAGCAGCTTGGGGACTTCCACGACAGATACGCAGTATTTT
NA	TRBJ2-5	TRBD2	TRBV11-2	CASSSASGRALATQYF	TGTGCCAGCAGCTCAGCATCCGGGAGGGCCCTGGCGACCCAGTACTTC
NA	TRBJ2-7	NA	TRBV5-5	CASAWGAGDEQYF	TGTGCCAGCGCCTGGGGAGCGGGCGACGAGCAGTACTTC
NA	TRBJ1-2	NA	TRBV15	CATSRDIGSDTLIYGYTF	TGTGCCACCAGCAGAGATATCGGGTCGGACACGCTGATTTATGGCTACACCTTC
NA	TRBJ2-2	TRBD1	TRBV28	CASSSPSRGLGELFF	TGTGCCAGCAGTTCTCCTAGCAGGGGGCTAGGGGAGCTGTTTTTT
NA	TRBJ2-7	NA	TRBV5-6	CASSFLQYVSYEQYF	TGTGCCAGCAGCTTTCTACAGTATGTGTCCTACGAGCAGTACTTC
once	TRBJ1-5	NA	TRBV19	CASSDSSRQHF	TGTGCCAGTAGTGACAGCAGCCGTCAGCATTTT
NA	TRBJ2-7	TRBD1	TRBV11-3	CASSRDREGEQYF	TGTGCCAGCAGCCGGGACAGGGAAGGCGAGCAGTACTTC
NA	TRBJ2-5	NA	TRBV19	CASSSRQSPAFQETQYF	TGTGCCAGTAGTTCTCGACAGAGCCCGGCCTTCCAAGAGACCCAGTACTTC
NA	TRBJ2-1	NA	TRBV29-1	CSVEPSGHEQFF	TGCAGCGTTGAACCCAGCGGACATGAGCAGTTCTTC
few	TRBJ1-1	NA	TRBV2	CASSGTQGNTEAFF	TGTGCCAGCAGTGGGACGCAGGGAAACACTGAAGCTTTCTTT
few	TRBJ1-5	NA	TRBV6-5	CASSLSVYSNQPQHF	TGTGCCAGCAGTTTATCAGTGTATAGCAATCAGCCCCAGCATTTT
once	TRBJ2-1	TRBD2	TRBV5-1	CASSPHGASGGNEQFF	TGCGCCAGCAGTCCCCATGGGGCTAGCGGGGGGAATGAGCAGTTCTTC
NA	TRBJ1-2	TRBD1	TRBV25-1	CASSEYQQGAGYTF	TGTGCCAGCAGTGAATATCAACAGGGGGCTGGCTACACCTTC
NA	TRBJ1-5	NA	TRBV28	CASTPSAGEGNQPQHF	TGTGCCAGCACCCCTAGCGCGGGAGAGGGCAATCAGCCCCAGCATTTT
NA	TRBJ2-3	TRBD2	TRBV7-8	CASSRAGGIDTQYF	TGTGCCAGCAGCCGGGCGGGAGGCATAGATACGCAGTATTTT
NA	TRBJ2-7	TRBD1	TRBV7-2	CASSLLAGQGANEQYF	TGTGCCAGCAGCTTATTGGCGGGACAGGGGGCCAACGAGCAGTACTTC
NA	TRBJ2-4	NA	TRBV19	CASSNPGVQAKNIQYF	TGTGCCAGTAGTAATCCGGGGGTACAAGCCAAAAACATTCAGTACTTC
NA	TRBJ2-3	NA	TRBV15	CATSREGRGRDTQYF	TGTGCCACCAGCAGAGAAGGCAGGGGAAGAGATACGCAGTATTTT
once	TRBJ2-7	NA	TRBV2	CASSPTLTIYEQYF	TGTGCCAGCAGTCCCACCCTCACTATCTACGAGCAGTACTTC
once	TRBJ2-2	NA	TRBV7-2	CASSLRLGEELFF	TGTGCCAGCAGCCTAAGGTTGGGCGAGGAGCTGTTTTTT
NA	TRBJ1-1	NA	TRBV2	CASSYMRTLAFENGEAFF	TGTGCCAGCAGTTACATGAGAACGCTAGCGTTCGAAAACGGTGAAGCTTTCTTT
NA	TRBJ1-1	NA	TRBV7-6	CASSPRRNTEAFF	TGTGCCAGCAGCCCTAGGCGGAACACTGAAGCTTTCTTT
NA	TRBJ2-7	TRBD1	TRBV6-6	CASKTGTGVYEQYF	TGTGCCAGCAAGACCGGGACAGGTGTTTACGAGCAGTACTTC
NA	TRBJ2-5	NA	TRBV30	CAWIGAGGETQYF	TGTGCCTGGATAGGGGCAGGAGGGGAGACCCAGTACTTC
NA	TRBJ2-7	NA	TRBV10-3	CATWGVDEQYF	TGTGCCACCTGGGGGGTCGACGAGCAGTACTTC
NA	TRBJ2-7	NA	TRBV11-2	CASSLAGVYEQYF	TGTGCCAGCAGCTTAGCGGGGGTCTACGAGCAGTACTTC
NA	TRBJ2-3	TRBD2	TRBV4-1	CASSQVTSGGSTDTQYF	TGCGCCAGCAGCCAAGTTACTAGCGGGGGTAGCACAGATACGCAGTATTTT
once	TRBJ2-7	TRBD2	TRBV5-1	CASMPGLAGFGEQYF	TGCGCCAGCATGCCGGGACTAGCGGGATTCGGCGAGCAGTACTTC
NA	TRBJ2-7	TRBD2	TRBV7-9	CASSQSSGAYEQYF	TGTGCCAGCAGCCAGTCTAGCGGGGCCTACGAGCAGTACTTC
few	TRBJ2-5	TRBD2	TRBV19	CASSMTPLTTSGQETQYF	TGTGCCAGTAGTATGACCCCCCTGACCACTAGCGGCCAAGAGACCCAGTACTTC